The 3 T cell receptor beta chains below were found in one sample sequenced in a study of beta chain features in type 1 diabetes. These receptors have no known antigen. Findings of the study overall: Type 1 diabetes patients showed a moderate but significant shortening of TCRB CDR3s in all four CD4+ subsets.

The study reverse transcribed the entire isolated RNA, so it sequenced expressed TCRB transcripts. Sequenced by immunoSEQ multiplex PCR; TCRdb stores in-frame clones only, minus some. The data show about 150,000 clones, with about 9.4% seen just once and more than 0.45% held by the top ten. Material: central memory CD4+ T cells from blood. Every receptor here comes from a man aged 25-45 years with type 1 diabetes.

In this sample, this clone turned up a few times. V gene TRBV2 combines with J gene TRBJ2-5, with 7 bases aligning to TRBD2. The germline gives CDR1 SNHLY, CDR2 FYNNEI. Trimming at V came to 7 bases and at J to 5 bases, leaving 7 bases not matched to a gene. The CDR3 extends over 13 amino acids. DNA for the CDR3: TGTGCCAGCAACGGACTAGTCGGCGAGACCCAGTACTTC. This gives the protein CASNGLVGETQYF.

As for this clone: This sample includes further DNA sequences coding for the same CDR3. The gene calls are TRBV6-5 and TRBJ1-5; D possibly corresponds to TRBD1 (6 bases). CDR1 MNHEY and CDR2 SVGAGI come from the germline V gene. V lost 6 bases and J lost 7, with 13 bases in between. The CDR3 covers 13 residues. The DNA of the CDR3 is TGTGCCAGCAGCCCCGGGGGGGGCCAGCCCCAGCATTTT. Protein product: CASSPGGGQPQHF.

The rearrangement links TRBV5-4 to TRBJ1-2; D gene unclear. V lost 3 bases, J lost 7 bases, and 10 bases lay in between. The germline V gene has CDR1 SGHNT and CDR2 YYREEE (reference sequence). This CDR3 is built from 12 residues. CDR3 nucleotide sequence: TGTGCCAGCAGCTCCCAGGCCGGTGGCTACACCTTC. Protein: CASSSQAGGYTF. The complete variable domain, with remaining parts taken from reference TRBV5-4 and TRBJ1-2, reads ETGVTQSPTHLIKTRGQQVTLRCSSQSGHNTVSWYQQALGQGPQFIFQYYREEENGRGNFPPRFSGLQFPNYSSELNVNALELDDSALYLCASSSQAGGYTFGSGTRLTVV.